Presented here are 23 T cell receptor beta chains from one specimen sequenced in a study of T cells in Graves' hyperthyroidism and ophthalmopathy. Amplified TCR beta CDR3 regions derived from RNA transcripts. HTBI primers were the set used in a first-round RT-PCR of the TCR CDR3. TCRdb ran MiXCR on the multiplex PCR reads and lists one entry per CDR3 protein. The data contain some 690,000 distinct CDR3 sequences, roughly 17% of them singletons. Sequenced material: blood. The receptors were sampled from a man in his fifties or sixties with Graves' hyperthyroidism.

V gene TRBV18 combines with J gene TRBJ1-5; D is perhaps TRBD1 (6 bases). The CDR3 is 14 amino acids. Germline CDR1 and CDR2: KGHSH and LQKENI. Trimming removed 3 bases at V and 5 bases at J, with 11 bases between. The CDR3 nucleotides are TGTGCCAGCTCACCTCCAGGGGACCATCAGCCCCAGCATTTT. It encodes CASSPPGDHQPQHF.

This clonotype was seen ten or more times. The rearrangement joins TRBV7-2 to TRBJ1-1; maybe TRBD1 (6 bases). V gave up 2 bases and J gave up 3 bases, with 10 bases separating them. The CDR3 consists of 14 residues. Germline assignment: CDR1 SGHTA and CDR2 FQGNSA. CDR3 nucleotides: TGTGCCAGCAGCTTACCCGGGGGCCACACTGAAGCTTTCTTT. This sequence encodes CASSLPGGHTEAFF.

This chain links TRBV27 with TRBJ2-6; 15 bases match TRBD2. This CDR3 has 21 amino acids. V lost 1 base, J lost 4 bases, and 11 bases stayed unmatched. Germline-derived CDR1 and CDR2 are MNHEY and SMNVEV (reference sequence). CDR3 sequence: CASSLLGLAGGSDGGANVLTF. CDR3 nucleotides: TGTGCCAGCAGTTTATTGGGACTAGCGGGAGGCTCTGACGGGGGGGCCAACGTCCTGACTTTC.

The gene calls are TRBV19 and TRBJ2-7, with D possibly being TRBD1 or TRBD2 (5 bases each). Germline assignment: CDR1 LNHDA and CDR2 SQIVND (reference sequence). The CDR3 is made up of 16 amino acids. The V and J ends lost 4 bases and 0 bases respectively, with 16 bases between them. The CDR3 protein is CASSTSSRGPSYEQYF. The CDR3 region has the DNA TGTGCCAGTAGTACCTCAAGCCGGGGCCCCTCCTACGAGCAGTACTTC.

This clonotype has ten or more counts. The V gene is TRBV18, the J gene TRBJ1-1; 9 nucleotides align to TRBD1. Per the germline V gene, CDR1 is KGHSH and CDR2 is LQKENI. V lost 2 bases to trimming and J lost 5 bases; unmatched junction nucleotides: 6. This CDR3 is built from 15 residues. DNA for the CDR3: TGTGCCAGCTCACCAGTTCACGGACAGGGGACTGAAGCTTTCTTT. Protein: CASSPVHGQGTEAFF.

CDR3 amino acids: CASTRSGTWVRETQYF. CDR3 bases: TGCGCCAGCACCCGGTCCGGGACATGGGTCCGGGAGACCCAGTACTTC. The J gene is TRBJ2-5, the V gene TRBV4-1; perhaps TRBD1 as D (6 bases). Trimming pared 7 bases from V and 5 bases from J, leaving 23 bases between. Per germline, CDR1 MGHRA and CDR2 YSYEKL. The CDR3 runs 16 residues.

The rearrangement joins TRBV2 to TRBJ2-7; D is possibly TRBD1 (6 bases). The CDR3 extends over 14 amino acids. Trimming removed 6 bases at V and 1 base at J, with 13 bases between. Germline V lookup: CDR1 SNHLY, CDR2 FYNNEI. This CDR3 reads CASRDSPRSYEQYF. The CDR3 bases are TGTGCCAGCAGGGACAGCCCCCGTTCCTACGAGCAGTACTTC.

This clonotype has ten or more counts. This CDR3 reads CASSPRGGPGYEKLFF. The CDR3 coding sequence is TGTGCCAGCAGTCCCCGGGGGGGGCCAGGGTATGAAAAACTGTTTTTT. The chain combines TRBV27 with TRBJ1-4, with a weak D call TRBD1 (6 bases). The V gene's germline CDR1 is MNHEY and CDR2 SMNVEV (reference sequence). Trimming pared 5 bases from V and 6 bases from J, leaving 19 bases between. This CDR3 has 16 residues.

This clonotype was seen ten or more times. The chain joins TRBV20-1 to TRBJ1-6; 7 bases are shared with TRBD1. This CDR3 has 14 amino acids. The ends lost 3 bases at V and 5 bases at J; junction bases unmatched: 4. Germline V lookup: CDR1 DFQATT, CDR2 SNEGSKA (reference sequence). CDR3 nucleotide sequence: TGCAGTGCTAGGAAGGGACAGAATAATTCACCCCTCCACTTT. Translated: CSARKGQNNSPLHF.

This clonotype turned up a few times. The rearrangement joins TRBV7-9 to TRBJ2-3; 11 bases align to TRBD1. The CDR3 contains 18 residues. CDR1 and CDR2 (germline): SEHNR, FQNEAQ (reference sequence). J lost 0 bases, V lost 4 bases, and 9 bases had no gene match. CDR3 sequence reads: CASSSGTGGSLSTDTQYF. The CDR3, as DNA: TGTGCCAGCAGCTCCGGGACAGGGGGATCGTTGAGCACAGATACGCAGTATTTT.

Many counts were recorded for this clonotype. The V and J genes are TRBV7-6 and TRBJ1-1; no firm D call. The CDR3 is 16 amino acids. Trimming stripped 3 bases from V and 1 base from J, with 15 bases between. Germline V lookup: CDR1 SGHVS, CDR2 FNYEAQ. The CDR3 region is CASSLSPSVTNTEAFF. CDR3 nucleotide sequence: TGTGCCAGCAGCTTGAGCCCTTCAGTCACGAACACTGAAGCTTTCTTT.

The rearrangement joins TRBV6-1 to TRBJ2-1; D may be TRBD2 (6 bases). V was cut by 5 bases and J by 0 bases, with 14 bases left in between. The CDR3 loop spans 16 amino acids. Germline V gene data show CDR1 as MNHNS and CDR2 as SASEGT. The CDR3 DNA reads as TGTGCCAGCAGTCAACTAGTGGGAGGCTCCTACAATGAGCAGTTCTTC. Translated: CASSQLVGGSYNEQFF.

The sample holds a few counts of this clonotype. This chain's CDR3 is CASSSNTGTSNNEQFF. The DNA for the CDR3 is TGTGCCAGCAGCTCAAATACCGGGACTAGCAACAATGAGCAGTTCTTC. The chain carries TRBV13 and TRBJ2-1; 9 bases match TRBD2. This CDR3 is built from 16 residues. Germline V gives CDR1 PRHDT, CDR2 FYEKMQ (reference sequence). The V segment lost 4 bases and the J segment 5 bases; nucleotides outside the gene matches: 9.

At least ten counts were recorded for this clonotype. The V call is TRBV6-2 or TRBV6-3, the J call TRBJ2-7, with TRBD2 as a possible D gene (6 bases). Trimming removed 6 bases from V and 2 bases from J, with 29 bases in between. Germline lookup yields CDR1 MNHEY and CDR2 SVGEGT. The CDR3 runs to 19 residues. The CDR3 DNA is TGTGCCAGCAGCGACCCGGGACGGATGACTAGTAGTTTTACCTACGAGCAGTACTTC. It translates to CASSDPGRMTSSFTYEQYF.

At least ten counts were recorded for this clonotype. This rearrangement joins TRBV2 to TRBJ2-2; D tentatively reads TRBD1 or TRBD2 (5 bases each). Germline V CDR1 and CDR2: SNHLY, FYNNEI. Trimming cost V 6 bases and J 7 bases, with 21 bases left between them. This CDR3 region has 16 residues. The CDR3 protein is CASRDGTARFSGELFF. The CDR3 bases are TGTGCCAGCAGGGACGGGACGGCGAGGTTTAGCGGGGAGCTGTTTTTT.

This clonotype has just a few counts. J is TRBJ2-1 and V is TRBV6-1; TRBD2 agrees at 9 bases. The CDR3 contains 16 residues. In germline, CDR1 is MNHNS, CDR2 SASEGT. V dropped 5 bases and J dropped 10; count of bases not matched to a gene: 15. The CDR3 DNA is TGTGCCAGCAGTCCGCGACGGGCGGGAGGGCCTTCGGAGCAGTTCTTC. Amino acid sequence: CASSPRRAGGPSEQFF.

This clonotype has a count of ten or more. The gene calls are TRBV2 and TRBJ2-1; a weak D match, TRBD2 (6 bases). Germline CDR1 is SNHLY and CDR2 is FYNNEI. The CDR3 loop spans 15 amino acids. V shed 1 base and J shed 3 bases, with 10 bases lying between them. The CDR3 is CASSEGAGFYNEQFF. Here the CDR3 DNA reads TGTGCCAGCAGTGAAGGTGCGGGATTCTACAATGAGCAGTTCTTC.

This clonotype was picked up a small number of times. This chain uses TRBV9 with TRBJ2-2; 9 bases are shared with TRBD2. Looked up from germline, CDR1 is SGDLS and CDR2 is YYNGEE. V gave up 4 bases and J gave up 5 bases; unmatched junction bases: 9. This CDR3 comprises 16 residues. DNA of the CDR3: TGTGCCAGCAGCCCCCGACTAGCGGAAGGGACCGGGGAGCTGTTTTTT. Translation: CASSPRLAEGTGELFF.

This clonotype was seen ten or more times. The chain uses TRBV19 and TRBJ2-1; 7 nucleotides match TRBD2. Per the germline V gene, CDR1 is LNHDA and CDR2 is SQIVND (reference sequence). The V and J ends lost 9 bases and 7 bases, in that order; junction bases with no gene match: 15. This CDR3 region has 15 residues. CDR3: CASQKSGRAKNEQFF. CDR3 sequence (DNA): TGTGCCAGCCAAAAATCGGGGAGGGCTAAAAATGAGCAGTTCTTC.

This clonotype was counted many times. The chain couples TRBV11-3 to TRBJ2-7; possibly TRBD1 for D (5 bases). Germline lookup yields CDR1 SGHNT and CDR2 YENEEA. The V end was cut by 1 base, the J end by 6 bases, with 16 bases between. This CDR3 contains 15 residues. The chain's CDR3 is CASSLALTAHPEQYF. CDR3 nucleotides: TGTGCCAGCAGCTTAGCGCTGACAGCCCACCCCGAGCAGTACTTC.

This clonotype was recorded at least ten times. The V and J genes are TRBV30 and TRBJ2-1, with D perhaps TRBD1 (6 bases). The germline V and J ends were trimmed by 7 bases and 3 bases, with 13 bases remaining between them. Germline V gives CDR1 GTSNPN, CDR2 SVGIG (reference sequence). The CDR3 sequence is 13 residues long. The CDR3 nucleotides are TGTGCCTCGACTTGGGACAACTACAATGAGCAGTTCTTC. Encoded protein: CASTWDNYNEQFF. Filled out from reference TRBV30 and TRBJ2-1, the complete variable domain reads SQTIHQWPATLVQPVGSPLSLECTVEGTSNPNLYWYRQAAGRGLQLLFYSVGIGQISSEVPQNLSASRPQDRQFILSSKKLLLSDSGFYLCASTWDNYNEQFFGPGTRLTVL.

V gene TRBV7-9 combines with J gene TRBJ1-1, with 8 bases aligning to TRBD1. The CDR3 loop spans 15 amino acids. The trim removed 5 bases at V and 4 bases at J, leaving 9 bases unmatched. CDR1 and CDR2 from the germline V gene are SEHNR and FQNEAQ (reference sequence). The CDR3 nucleotides read TGTGCCAGCAGCGCCTCAGGGGGCGCGGGCACTGAAGCTTTCTTT. This translates into CASSASGGAGTEAFF.

This clonotype was observed many times. With a much larger clone just one base away, this may be a read error. The chain is built from TRBV7-9 and TRBJ1-6; 7 bases are a match to TRBD1. Per germline, CDR1 SEHNR and CDR2 FQNEAQ (reference sequence). This CDR3 spans 14 amino acids. The V segment lost 6 bases and the J segment 4 bases; nucleotides outside the gene matches: 3. The CDR3 protein is CASSPGQYNSPLHF. CDR3 DNA sequence: TGTGCCAGCAGTCCGGGACAGTATAATTCACCCCTCCACTTT.